Below, 12 T cell receptor beta chains from the same sample are listed, as sequenced in a study of blood T cell repertoires in COVID-19. Sequenced by immunoSEQ multiplex PCR; TCRdb stores in-frame clones only, minus some. The data hold 200,000 to 250,000 clones, with around 82% observed a single time. The sample taken for sequencing was peripheral blood. These receptors came from a woman under 40 who had recovered from COVID-19.

This chain uses TRBV6-5 with TRBJ2-2, with a tentative D call TRBD2 (6 bases). V was pared by 2 bases and J by 1 base, with 8 bases between. CDR3 length equals 15 residues. CDR1 is MNHEY, CDR2 SVGAGI, per germline. CDR3 residues: CASSYASVNTGELFF. The CDR3 region has the DNA TGTGCCAGCAGTTACGCTAGCGTGAACACCGGGGAGCTGTTTTTT.

The chain links TRBV2 to TRBJ2-7, with D possibly TRBD1 on 6 matching bases. The CDR3 spans 13 residues. Deletions cut 6 bases from V and 4 bases from J, with 13 bases between. Germline assignment: CDR1 SNHLY and CDR2 FYNNEI. DNA of the CDR3: TGTGCCAGCAGGGGACACGAGGTTTACGAGCAGTACTTC. Its protein is CASRGHEVYEQYF.

The rearrangement links TRBV5-1 to TRBJ1-4; the D is unclear. The CDR3 contains 16 residues. V dropped 2 bases and J dropped 3 bases, with 14 bases sitting between them. Germline V gene data show CDR1 as SGHRS and CDR2 as YFSETQ. The CDR3 DNA reads as TGCGCCAGCAGCTTCCGTCCACTGGAGGCTAATGAAAAACTGTTTTTT. Translated, it gives CASSFRPLEANEKLFF.

CDR3 in amino acids: CASSALRGYSGNTIYF. For the CDR3, the DNA is TGTGCCAGCAGCGCTCTTAGGGGGTACTCTGGAAACACCATATATTTT. The J gene is TRBJ1-3, the V gene TRBV9; a weak D match, TRBD1 (6 bases). CDR3 length equals 16 residues. Germline V gene data show CDR1 as SGDLS and CDR2 as YYNGEE. Between the trimmed V and J ends, which lost 3 bases and 0 bases, there was a span of 13 bases.

The chain couples TRBV2 to TRBJ2-2; 8 bases are shared with TRBD2. Germline CDR1 reads SNHLY; CDR2 reads FYNNEI. This CDR3 is 15 amino acids long. Unmatched junction bases numbered 5, after V lost 8 bases and J lost 0 bases. The CDR3 coding sequence is TGTGCCAGCGGCACTAGCGGTGCGAACACCGGGGAGCTGTTTTTT. This gives the protein CASGTSGANTGELFF.

The sample holds one count of this clone. The chain links TRBV7-2 to TRBJ2-1, with 14 bases fitting TRBD2. The germline V gene encodes CDR1 SGHTA and CDR2 FQGNSA. With V trimmed by 3 bases and J by 8 bases, 6 bases remained unmatched. CDR3 size: 16 residues. CDR3 amino acids: CASSFSGTSGSYEQFF. CDR3 in DNA: TGTGCCAGCAGCTTCTCCGGGACTAGCGGGAGCTATGAGCAGTTCTTC.

V gene TRBV5-1 combines with J gene TRBJ2-7; TRBD1 is a possible D gene (5 bases). V lost 0 bases and J 6 bases, leaving 13 bases between the germline ends. Germline loops: CDR1 SGHRS, CDR2 YFSETQ. CDR3 length: 14 amino acids. The CDR3 reads CASSLGQQVGEQYF. The CDR3, as DNA: TGCGCCAGCAGCTTGGGACAGCAAGTTGGCGAGCAGTACTTC.

The V gene is TRBV5-8, the J gene TRBJ1-5, with a tentative D call TRBD1 (6 bases). Trimming shortened V by 0 bases and J by 11 bases, and 15 bases separated the two germline ends. The length of the CDR3 is 14 residues. Germline V gives CDR1 SGHTS, CDR2 YDEGEE. DNA of the CDR3: TGTGCCAGCAGCTTGGCAGCGGGGGGCGAGGCCCAGCATTTT. Translation: CASSLAAGGEAQHF.

The rearrangement joins TRBV6-5 to TRBJ2-3, with D unresolved. V gave up 0 bases and J gave up 4 bases, with 14 bases separating them. Germline CDR1 MNHEY, CDR2 SVGAGI. The CDR3 covers 16 residues. For the CDR3, the DNA is TGTGCCAGCAGTTACTCGTCGCCCGACCGGGCAGATACGCAGTATTTT. Translation gives CASSYSSPDRADTQYF.

The chain combines TRBV5-1 with TRBJ2-3; D gene unclear. CDR3 length equals 14 residues. Trimming took 0 bases from V and 5 from J, leaving 10 bases between them. CDR1 is SGHRS, CDR2 YFSETQ, per germline. The chain's CDR3 is CASSLGSYGDTQYF. The CDR3 DNA reads as TGCGCCAGCAGCTTGGGTTCCTACGGAGATACGCAGTATTTT.

This clone was seen once. The chain uses TRBV27 and TRBJ2-7, with 11 bases aligning to TRBD1. CDR1 is MNHEY and CDR2 is SMNVEV in the germline V gene (reference sequence). V dropped 7 bases and J dropped 5; count of bases not matched to a gene: 19. The CDR3 length is 18 residues. CDR3 coding DNA: TGTGCCAGCACCCTTGACGGCCGGGACAGGGGGAAGATTGACGAGCAGTACTTC. This codes for CASTLDGRDRGKIDEQYF.

The chain joins TRBV6-4 to TRBJ2-1, with a weak D call TRBD2 (5 bases). V lost 0 bases and J lost 7, with 10 bases in between. Germline values: CDR1 MRHNA, CDR2 SNTAGT. This CDR3 region has 14 residues. The CDR3 spells CASSDSGEANEQFF. CDR3 nucleotides: TGTGCCAGCAGTGACTCGGGAGAGGCGAATGAGCAGTTCTTC.